This TCR beta chain was captured by sequencing in a study of blood T cell repertoires in COVID-19. This clone was seen a single time. Looked up from germline, CDR1 is MNHEY and CDR2 is SVGEGT. Trimming cost V 3 bases and J 0 bases, with 4 bases left between them. The CDR3 loop spans 13 amino acids. The method was immunoSEQ multiplex PCR; TCRdb's version includes in-frame clones alone and lacks a portion of them. Altogether 300,000 to 400,000 clones are present, 85% to 90% being singletons, with the ten largest covering more than 0.8%. The sequenced material came from PBMCs or T cells enriched from blood (not recorded which). This clonotype was sampled from a young man who had recovered from COVID-19. The chain combines TRBV6-2 or TRBV6-3 with TRBJ2-3; D is undetermined. The CDR3 loop is CASSYYSTDTQYF. The CDR3 nucleotides are TGTGCCAGCAGTTATTATAGCACAGATACGCAGTATTTT.